Described below is a single TCR beta chain sequence and its context. What it recognizes is unknown. This sample was taken from a study of naive CD8 T cells in extremely preterm neonates. Study-level findings and limits: Shared CDR3 nucleotide sequences: preterm around 3%, term roughly 0.4%, children about 0.03%, adults roughly 0.0095%. Preterm infants showed shorter CDR3s, fewer N additions and less trimming than older groups. Compared with all age groups, preterm neonates showed less repertoire richness.

Samples were taken at extremely preterm deliveries at roughly 23-28 weeks of gestation. Per sample, roughly 17,000 to 100,000 naive CD8+ cells were sorted. Profiling relied on immunoSEQ multiplex PCR, and the TCRdb table lists in-frame clones only, not all of them. The sample carries 20,000 to 30,000 clones, roughly 88% recorded once. Trimming removed 5 bases from V and 4 bases from J, with 5 bases in between. This CDR3 is built from 11 residues. Germline CDR1 is MNHEY and CDR2 is SMNVEV (reference sequence). The sample taken for sequencing was naive CD8+ T cells from cord blood. The receptor comes from a boy who was born preterm. V usage is TRBV27 and J usage is TRBJ1-1, with D perhaps matching TRBD1 (5 bases). The DNA for the CDR3 is TGTGCCAGCAGTCAGGGCACTGAAGCTTTCTTT. It is translated as CASSQGTEAFF.